The 6 T cell receptor beta chains given below trace back to one sample, sequenced in a study of blood T cell repertoires in COVID-19. Only in-frame clones appear in the TCRdb table, and some are missing; sequencing was by immunoSEQ multiplex PCR. This sample has 95,000 to 150,000 clones, with around 81% found just once. Sequencing was done on a sample of peripheral blood. The receptor source for this set is a woman aged 45-65 years with acute or convalescent COVID-19.

V and J are TRBV11-2 and TRBJ1-6; TRBD1 is a possible D gene (6 bases). The CDR3 has 14 amino acids. V lost 1 base and J 11 bases, leaving 12 bases between the germline ends. CDR1 is SGHAT, CDR2 FQNNGV, per germline. The CDR3: CASSLGTVNTPLHF. CDR3 DNA sequence: TGTGCCAGCAGCTTAGGGACAGTAAATACACCCCTCCACTTT.

The chain combines TRBV7-9 with TRBJ1-2; D uncertain. Trimming stripped 0 bases from V and 0 bases from J, with 8 bases between. This CDR3 is built from 15 residues. In germline, CDR1 is SEHNR, CDR2 FQNEAQ (reference sequence). The CDR3, as DNA: TGTGCCAGCAGCTTAGCGGGCACATCTAACTATGGCTACACCTTC. This translates into CASSLAGTSNYGYTF.

This chain connects TRBV2 to TRBJ1-4; tentative D call: TRBD1 (5 bases). V was clipped by 6 bases and J by 3 bases, with 8 bases between them. The V gene's germline CDR1 is SNHLY and CDR2 FYNNEI. The length of the CDR3 is 13 residues. CDR3 region: CASSRDPNEKLFF. CDR3 sequence (DNA): TGTGCCAGCAGCAGGGATCCTAATGAAAAACTGTTTTTT.

The sample holds a few counts of this clone. The chain is built from TRBV29-1 and TRBJ2-7; D is perhaps TRBD2 (5 bases). Per the germline V gene, CDR1 is SQVTM and CDR2 is ANQGSEA. Trimming took 5 bases from V and 3 from J, leaving 14 bases between them. The CDR3 contains 13 residues. CDR3 region: CSVTDSSYYEQYF. CDR3 coding DNA: TGCAGCGTTACGGACTCTAGCTACTACGAGCAGTACTTC.

This chain connects TRBV6-6 to TRBJ2-3, with 8 bases that match TRBD1. The length of the CDR3 is 17 residues. CDR1 and CDR2 (germline): MNHNY, SVGAGI (reference sequence). With 6 bases clipped from V and 0 bases from J, the junction kept 11 bases outside the gene matches. The DNA for the CDR3 is TGTGCCAGCAGCCGAGACAGGGGTCCCCCTAGCACAGATACGCAGTATTTT. It encodes CASSRDRGPPSTDTQYF.

The chain couples TRBV12-3 or TRBV12-4 to TRBJ1-5; perhaps TRBD1 as D (5 bases). The CDR3 contains 13 residues. V dropped 6 bases and J dropped 9 bases, with 15 bases sitting between them. The CDR3 loop reads CASSRANPTPQHF. CDR3 bases: TGTGCCAGCAGCAGGGCCAACCCCACGCCCCAGCATTTT.